The 23 T cell receptor beta chains below were found in one sample sequenced in a study of cytomegalovirus exposure and HLA in healthy donors. Primers: 60 Vbeta forward and 13 Jbeta reverse. Sequencing was performed with immunoSEQ multiplex PCR; in TCRdb, only in-frame clones are kept and a portion is missing. Seen here are under 200,000 clones, approximately 80% observed once, and the top ten hold approximately 2%. The sample comprised PBMCs. The receptors come from a woman aged 18-35 years in good health and CMV-seronegative.

This rearrangement joins TRBV6-5 to TRBJ2-3; TRBD2 matches at 7 bases. CDR1 MNHEY and CDR2 SVGAGI come from the germline V gene. V lost 0 bases, J lost 7 bases, and 10 bases stayed unmatched. This CDR3 contains 16 residues. CDR3 residues: CASSYSVGGSIHTQYF. CDR3 coding DNA: TGTGCCAGCAGTTACTCGGTCGGGGGGAGCATCCATACGCAGTATTTT.

The chain has TRBV2 and TRBJ2-2; 7 nucleotides align to TRBD1. This CDR3 comprises 13 residues. Germline CDR1 is SNHLY and CDR2 is FYNNEI. Unmatched junction bases numbered 6, after V lost 4 bases and J lost 10 bases. CDR3 region: CASSGDSLEELFF. CDR3 in DNA: TGTGCCAGCAGTGGGGACAGTCTCGAGGAGCTGTTTTTT.

CDR3 amino acids: CASSQEARGVSQPQHF. CDR3 nucleotides: TGTGCCAGCAGCCAAGAGGCTCGGGGGGTCAGCCAGCCCCAGCATTTT. This chain connects TRBV4-2 to TRBJ1-5; D might be TRBD1 (5 bases). The CDR3 has 16 amino acids. CDR1 is LGHNA and CDR2 is YNFKEQ in the germline V gene. Trimming left V 0 bases short and J 7 bases short, with 16 bases between.

The V gene is TRBV25-1, the J gene TRBJ1-3; 10 bases align to TRBD1. Germline assignment: CDR1 MGHDK and CDR2 SYGVNS. The CDR3 is 18 amino acids. V gave up 3 bases and J gave up 0 bases; unmatched junction bases: 8. The CDR3 here is CASSEIGDRGGSGNTIYF. The CDR3 coding sequence is TGTGCCAGCAGTGAGATTGGGGACAGGGGTGGCTCTGGAAACACCATATATTTT.

The V and J genes are TRBV28 and TRBJ2-5; TRBD1 matches at 7 bases. The end of the DNA fits TRBJ2-7 better, so the J call may be wrong. CDR1 and CDR2 from the germline V gene are MDHEN and SYDVKM. The CDR3 totals 14 residues. CDR3 residues: CASSPGQSTYEQYF. In DNA, the CDR3 is TGTGCCAGCAGTCCGGGACAGTCCACCTACGAGCAGTACTTC.

This clone is a singleton in its sample. The chain uses TRBV15 and TRBJ2-3; 14 bases agree with TRBD2. With V trimmed by 5 bases and J by 7 bases, 14 bases remained unmatched. Germline CDR1 is LNHNV and CDR2 is YYDKDF (reference sequence). This CDR3 is 18 amino acids long. CDR3 DNA sequence: TGTGCCACCAGCCCGGGACTAGCGGGAGAAAGAGGGGGAAATACGCAGTATTTT. This translates into CATSPGLAGERGGNTQYF.

This clone is a singleton in its sample. Other nucleotide sequences in the sample specify the same CDR3. This sequence joins TRBV9 and TRBJ1-3; D is ambiguous. The V end was cut by 0 bases, the J end by 0 bases, with 7 bases between. The CDR3 loop spans 15 amino acids. Germline assignment: CDR1 SGDLS and CDR2 YYNGEE. In DNA, the CDR3 is TGTGCCAGCAGCGTAGGAGGGCACTCTGGAAACACCATATATTTT. This gives the protein CASSVGGHSGNTIYF.

The chain carries TRBV5-1 and TRBJ2-3, with D hard to call. Germline CDR1 and CDR2: SGHRS and YFSETQ. Trimming took off 1 base at V and 2 bases at J, with 8 bases between the two ends. This CDR3 spans 14 amino acids. CDR3 sequence: CASSLTGTTDTQYF. In nucleotides, the CDR3 is TGCGCCAGCAGCTTGACGGGTACCACAGATACGCAGTATTTT.

Here the CDR3 DNA reads TGTGCCAGCAGCTTCCGACTGTCGGGTGAAAAACTGTTTTTT. As protein: CASSFRLSGEKLFF. The V and J genes are TRBV7-2 and TRBJ1-4; D not certain. V shed 3 bases and J shed 7 bases, with 12 bases lying between them. CDR1 and CDR2 (germline): SGHTA, FQGNSA. The CDR3 totals 14 residues.

J is TRBJ2-5 and V is TRBV5-4, with D tentatively TRBD2 (5 bases). The J call may be wrong; the DNA end is better matched by TRBJ2-7. The CDR3 is 15 residues long. Germline loops: CDR1 SGHNT, CDR2 YYREEE (reference sequence). The CDR3 DNA is TGTGCCAGCAGCCCACGGGGTGGTTTCTCCTACGAGCAGTACTTC. Its protein is CASSPRGGFSYEQYF.

The chain has TRBV4-1 and TRBJ1-3; the D is unclear. Trimming removed 4 bases from V and 0 bases from J, with 19 bases in between. This CDR3 contains 18 residues. The V gene's germline CDR1 is MGHRA and CDR2 YSYEKL. The CDR3 sequence is CASSPIPGKRSSGNTIYF. CDR3 in DNA: TGCGCCAGCAGCCCCATTCCGGGTAAACGATCCTCTGGAAACACCATATATTTT.

V usage is TRBV5-5 and J usage is TRBJ1-5, with TRBD1 matching 9 bases. This CDR3 has 20 amino acids. The germline V gene encodes CDR1 SGHKS and CDR2 YYEKEE (reference sequence). V lost 0 bases and J lost 0; bases outside the gene matches: 13. The chain's CDR3 is CASSLVLSGTGYSSNQPQHF. CDR3 bases: TGTGCCAGCAGCTTGGTTCTCTCCGGGACAGGGTACTCTAGCAATCAGCCCCAGCATTTT.

The chain recombines TRBV27 with TRBJ1-1; unclear D gene. Trimming removed 2 bases from V and 6 bases from J, with 10 bases in between. Germline V CDR1 and CDR2: MNHEY, SMNVEV (reference sequence). The CDR3 has 13 amino acids. CDR3 sequence: CASSLTRAAEAFF. CDR3 nucleotides: TGTGCCAGCAGTTTAACTAGGGCAGCTGAAGCTTTCTTT.

This chain uses TRBV2 with TRBJ1-4, with TRBD1 matching 7 bases. Germline V gene sequence: CDR1 SNHLY, CDR2 FYNNEI. V shed 6 bases, J shed 7 bases, and the junction held 5 bases outside the gene matches. The CDR3 is 13 residues long. DNA for the CDR3: TGTGCCAGCAGATTGACAGGGTCTGAAAAACTGTTTTTT. As protein: CASRLTGSEKLFF.

The chain has TRBV4-1 and TRBJ2-1; 10 bases align to TRBD2. Germline CDR1 reads MGHRA; CDR2 reads YSYEKL. The CDR3 length is 15 residues. With V trimmed by 5 bases and J by 11 bases, 12 bases remained unmatched. CDR3 coding DNA: TGCGCCAGCAGCTACATCGGGACTAGCGTTTATAAGCAGTTCTTC. This translates into CASSYIGTSVYKQFF.

V gene TRBV2 combines with J gene TRBJ2-7; 12 positions agree with TRBD2. V was pared by 6 bases and J by 6 bases, with 6 bases of the junction left unmatched. The CDR3 length is 14 residues. Germline assignment: CDR1 SNHLY and CDR2 FYNNEI. The CDR3 is CASSAKGLAGEQYF. The DNA of the CDR3 is TGTGCCAGCAGCGCCAAGGGACTAGCGGGCGAGCAGTACTTC. The full variable domain, with the rest looked up from reference TRBV2 and TRBJ2-7, is EPEVTQTPSHQVTQMGQEVILRCVPISNHLYFYWYRQILGQKVEFLVSFYNNEISEKSEIFDDQFSVERPDGSNFTLKIRSTKLEDSAMYFCASSAKGLAGEQYFGPGTRLTVT.

The chain carries TRBV9 and TRBJ2-7; 12 bases are a match to TRBD1. Germline V gives CDR1 SGDLS, CDR2 YYNGEE. V shed 3 bases and J 7 bases; nucleotides not matched to a gene: 8. The CDR3 runs to 15 residues. DNA of the CDR3: TGTGCCAGCAGCGCCGGGACAGGGGGCGCGGAGGAGCAGTACTTC. Translated: CASSAGTGGAEEQYF.

The chain combines TRBV7-6 with TRBJ1-3; weak D call: TRBD1 (6 bases). V gave up 1 base and J gave up 9 bases, with 13 bases separating them. Germline-derived CDR1 and CDR2 are SGHVS and FNYEAQ. The CDR3 contains 14 residues. CDR3 residues: CASSLVNRAGTIYF. CDR3 in DNA: TGTGCCAGCAGCTTAGTTAACAGGGCGGGCACCATATATTTT.

The chain is built from TRBV6-1 and TRBJ2-5, with D perhaps matching TRBD1 (5 bases). Germline CDR1 is MNHNS and CDR2 is SASEGT. The CDR3 consists of 13 residues. The V end lost 0 bases, the J end lost 9 bases, and 11 bases lay between the germline ends. The CDR3: CASSEAQGWSQYF. In DNA form, the CDR3 reads TGTGCCAGCAGTGAAGCGCAGGGTTGGTCCCAGTACTTC.

The chain is built from TRBV27 and TRBJ2-7, with TRBD1 identical over 11 bases. This CDR3 region has 16 residues. The germline gives CDR1 MNHEY, CDR2 SMNVEV (reference sequence). V lost 1 base to trimming and J lost 5 bases; unmatched junction nucleotides: 7. The CDR3 region has the DNA TGTGCCAGCAGTTTATGGGTGGACAGGGGGCTCCACGAGCAGTACTTC. Its protein product is CASSLWVDRGLHEQYF.

V and J are TRBV7-9 and TRBJ2-5; TRBD2 matches at 13 bases. The V gene's germline CDR1 is SEHNR and CDR2 FQNEAQ (reference sequence). The V segment lost 6 bases and the J segment 5 bases; nucleotides outside the gene matches: 15. The length of the CDR3 is 18 residues. CDR3 loop: CASSLGLAGAESWETQYF. CDR3 sequence (DNA): TGTGCCAGCAGTCTAGGACTAGCGGGGGCCGAGTCGTGGGAGACCCAGTACTTC.

The chain recombines TRBV5-8 with TRBJ1-1, with D uncertain. The CDR3 extends over 14 amino acids. Germline V gene data show CDR1 as SGHTS and CDR2 as YDEGEE. V lost 4 bases, J lost 1 base, and 11 bases lay in between. The CDR3 nucleotides are TGTGCCAGCAGCCCCGAGTATGGGAACACTGAAGCTTTCTTT. It specifies CASSPEYGNTEAFF. The entire variable domain, with the rest obtained from reference TRBV5-8 and TRBJ1-1, is as follows: EAGVTQSPTHLIKTRGQQATLRCSPISGHTSVYWYQQALGLGLQFLLWYDEGEERNRGNFPPRFSGRQFPNYSSELNVNALELEDSALYLCASSPEYGNTEAFFGQGTRLTVV.

The sample holds a few counts of this clone. The gene calls are TRBV9 and TRBJ2-5; the match to TRBD1 covers 7 bases. The length of the CDR3 is 16 residues. In germline, CDR1 is SGDLS, CDR2 YYNGEE. Unmatched junction bases numbered 13, after V lost 4 bases and J lost 4 bases. CDR3 amino acids: CASSPRQGDTRETQYF. CDR3 nucleotides: TGTGCCAGCAGCCCCCGACAGGGTGACACCCGAGAGACCCAGTACTTC.